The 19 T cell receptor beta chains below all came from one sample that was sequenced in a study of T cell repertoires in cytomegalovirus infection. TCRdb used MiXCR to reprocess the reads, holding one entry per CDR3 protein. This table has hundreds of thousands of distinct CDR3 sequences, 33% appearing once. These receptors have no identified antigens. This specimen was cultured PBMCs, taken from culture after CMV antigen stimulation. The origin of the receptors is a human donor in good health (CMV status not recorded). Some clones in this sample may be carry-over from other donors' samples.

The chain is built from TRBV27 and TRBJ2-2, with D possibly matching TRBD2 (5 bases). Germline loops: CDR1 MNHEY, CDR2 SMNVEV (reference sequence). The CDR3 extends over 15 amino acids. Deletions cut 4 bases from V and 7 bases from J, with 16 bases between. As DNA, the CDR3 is TGTGCCAGCAGTTCCTCGGGCCCCGCGGGCGGGGAGCTGTTTTTT. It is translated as CASSSSGPAGGELFF.

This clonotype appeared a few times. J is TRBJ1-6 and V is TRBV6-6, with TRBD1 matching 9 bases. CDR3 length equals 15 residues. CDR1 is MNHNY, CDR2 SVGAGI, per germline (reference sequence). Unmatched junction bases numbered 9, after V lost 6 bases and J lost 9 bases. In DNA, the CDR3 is TGTGCCAGCAGACACCGGGACAGGGTTGTTTCACCCCTCCACTTT. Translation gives CASRHRDRVVSPLHF.

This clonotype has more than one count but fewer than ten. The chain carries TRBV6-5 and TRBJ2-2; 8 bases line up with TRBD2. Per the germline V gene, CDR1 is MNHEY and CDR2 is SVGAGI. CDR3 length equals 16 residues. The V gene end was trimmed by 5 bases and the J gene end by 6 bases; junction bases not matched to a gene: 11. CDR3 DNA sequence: TGTGCCAGCAGTCCCCTTAGCGGGAAACTTCCCGGGGAGCTGTTTTTT. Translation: CASSPLSGKLPGELFF.

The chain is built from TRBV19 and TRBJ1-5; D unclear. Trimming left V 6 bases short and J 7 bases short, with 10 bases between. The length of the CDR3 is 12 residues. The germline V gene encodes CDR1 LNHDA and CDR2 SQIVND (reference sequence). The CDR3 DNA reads TGTGCCAGTAGGGTAGGTACCCAGCCCCAGCATTTT. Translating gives CASRVGTQPQHF.

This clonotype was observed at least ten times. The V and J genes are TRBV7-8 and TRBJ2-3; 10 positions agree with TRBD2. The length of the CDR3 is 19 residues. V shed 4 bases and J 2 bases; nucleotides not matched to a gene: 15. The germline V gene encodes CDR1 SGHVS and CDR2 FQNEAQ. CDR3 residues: CASSSSTTSGIGYTDTQYF. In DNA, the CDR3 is TGTGCCAGCAGCTCCTCTACAACTAGCGGGATAGGATACACAGATACGCAGTATTTT.

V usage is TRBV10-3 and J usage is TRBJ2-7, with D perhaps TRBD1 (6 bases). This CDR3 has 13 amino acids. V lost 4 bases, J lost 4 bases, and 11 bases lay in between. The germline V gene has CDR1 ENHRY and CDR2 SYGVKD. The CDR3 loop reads CAISAIQGYEQYF. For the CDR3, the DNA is TGTGCCATCAGTGCAATCCAGGGGTACGAGCAGTACTTC.

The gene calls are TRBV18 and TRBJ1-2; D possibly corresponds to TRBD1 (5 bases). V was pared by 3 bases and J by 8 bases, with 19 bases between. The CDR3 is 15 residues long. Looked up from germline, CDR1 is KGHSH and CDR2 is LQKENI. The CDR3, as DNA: TGTGCCAGCTCACCCCTTAGTTCGGACATAGGAGGCTACACCTTC. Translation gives CASSPLSSDIGGYTF.

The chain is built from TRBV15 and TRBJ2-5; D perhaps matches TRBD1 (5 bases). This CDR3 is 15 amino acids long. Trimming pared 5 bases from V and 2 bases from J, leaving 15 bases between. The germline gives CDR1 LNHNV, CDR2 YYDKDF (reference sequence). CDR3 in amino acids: CATSPGRYPQETQYF. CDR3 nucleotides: TGTGCCACCAGCCCAGGGCGGTACCCACAAGAGACCCAGTACTTC.

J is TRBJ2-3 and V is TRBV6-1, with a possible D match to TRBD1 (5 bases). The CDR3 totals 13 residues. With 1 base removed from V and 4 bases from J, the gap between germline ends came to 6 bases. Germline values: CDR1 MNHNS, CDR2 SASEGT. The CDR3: CASSEVRADTQYF. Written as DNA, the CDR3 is TGTGCCAGCAGTGAAGTCAGGGCAGATACGCAGTATTTT.

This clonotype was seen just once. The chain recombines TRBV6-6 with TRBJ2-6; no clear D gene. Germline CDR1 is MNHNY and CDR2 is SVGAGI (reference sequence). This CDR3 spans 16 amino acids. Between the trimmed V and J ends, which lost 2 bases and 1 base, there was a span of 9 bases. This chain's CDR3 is CASSYGGFSGANVLTF. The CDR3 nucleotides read TGTGCCAGCAGTTACGGCGGATTTTCTGGGGCCAACGTCCTGACTTTC.

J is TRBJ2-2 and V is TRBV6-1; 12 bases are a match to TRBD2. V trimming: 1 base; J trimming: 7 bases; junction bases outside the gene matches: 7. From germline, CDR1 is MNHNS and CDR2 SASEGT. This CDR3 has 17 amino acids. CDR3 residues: CASSEGTSGVLGGELFF. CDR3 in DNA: TGTGCCAGCAGTGAAGGGACTAGCGGGGTTCTGGGCGGGGAGCTGTTTTTT.

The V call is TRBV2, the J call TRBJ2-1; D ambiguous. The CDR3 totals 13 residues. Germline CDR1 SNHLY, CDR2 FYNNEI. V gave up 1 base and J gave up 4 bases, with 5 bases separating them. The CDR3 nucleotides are TGTGCCAGCAGTGAAGTCGTATACAATGAGCAGTTCTTC. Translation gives CASSEVVYNEQFF. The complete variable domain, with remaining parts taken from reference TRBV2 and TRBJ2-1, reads EPEVTQTPSHQVTQMGQEVILRCVPISNHLYFYWYRQILGQKVEFLVSFYNNEISEKSEIFDDQFSVERPDGSNFTLKIRSTKLEDSAMYFCASSEVVYNEQFFGPGTRLTVL.

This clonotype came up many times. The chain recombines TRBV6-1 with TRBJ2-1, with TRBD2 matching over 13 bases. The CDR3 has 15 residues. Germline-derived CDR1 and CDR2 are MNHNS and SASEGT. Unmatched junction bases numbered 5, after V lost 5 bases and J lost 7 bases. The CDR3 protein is CASSQTSGRNNEQFF. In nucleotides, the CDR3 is TGTGCCAGCAGTCAGACTAGCGGGAGGAATAATGAGCAGTTCTTC.

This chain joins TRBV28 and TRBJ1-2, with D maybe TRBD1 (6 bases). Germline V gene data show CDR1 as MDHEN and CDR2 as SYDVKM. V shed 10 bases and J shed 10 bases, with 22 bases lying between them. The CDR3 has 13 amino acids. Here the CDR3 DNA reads TGTGCCATCGGAACCGGGACACTGGAAAACTACACCTTC. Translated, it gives CAIGTGTLENYTF.

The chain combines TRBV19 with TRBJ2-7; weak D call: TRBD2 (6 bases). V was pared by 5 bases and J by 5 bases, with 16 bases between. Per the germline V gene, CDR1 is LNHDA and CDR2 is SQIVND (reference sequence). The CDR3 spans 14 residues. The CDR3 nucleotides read TGTGCCAGTAGTGCCGGACTACCCTGGGACGAGCAGTACTTC. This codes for CASSAGLPWDEQYF.

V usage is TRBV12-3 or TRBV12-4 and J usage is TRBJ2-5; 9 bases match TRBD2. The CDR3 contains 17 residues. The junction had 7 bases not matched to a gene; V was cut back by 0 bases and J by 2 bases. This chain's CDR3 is CASSLARTSGSQETQYF. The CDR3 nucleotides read TGTGCCAGCAGTTTAGCGCGAACTAGCGGGTCACAAGAGACCCAGTACTTC.

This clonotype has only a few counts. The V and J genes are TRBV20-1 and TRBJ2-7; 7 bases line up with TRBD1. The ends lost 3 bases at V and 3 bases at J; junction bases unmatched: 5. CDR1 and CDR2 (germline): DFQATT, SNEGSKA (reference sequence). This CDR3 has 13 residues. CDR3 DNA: TGCAGTGCTAGTCGGGGACAGTACTACGAGCAGTACTTC. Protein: CSASRGQYYEQYF.

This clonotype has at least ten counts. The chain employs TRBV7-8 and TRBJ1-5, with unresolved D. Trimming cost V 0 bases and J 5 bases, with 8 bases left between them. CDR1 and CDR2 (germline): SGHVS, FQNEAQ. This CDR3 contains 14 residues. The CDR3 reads CASSLAGRYQPQHF. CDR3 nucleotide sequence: TGTGCCAGCAGCTTAGCCGGGAGATATCAGCCCCAGCATTTT.

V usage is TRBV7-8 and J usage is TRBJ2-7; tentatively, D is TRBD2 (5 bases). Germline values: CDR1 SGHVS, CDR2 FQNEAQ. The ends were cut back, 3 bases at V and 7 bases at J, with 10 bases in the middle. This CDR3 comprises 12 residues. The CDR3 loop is CASSFSSWEQYF. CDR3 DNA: TGTGCCAGCAGCTTTTCTAGCTGGGAGCAGTACTTC.